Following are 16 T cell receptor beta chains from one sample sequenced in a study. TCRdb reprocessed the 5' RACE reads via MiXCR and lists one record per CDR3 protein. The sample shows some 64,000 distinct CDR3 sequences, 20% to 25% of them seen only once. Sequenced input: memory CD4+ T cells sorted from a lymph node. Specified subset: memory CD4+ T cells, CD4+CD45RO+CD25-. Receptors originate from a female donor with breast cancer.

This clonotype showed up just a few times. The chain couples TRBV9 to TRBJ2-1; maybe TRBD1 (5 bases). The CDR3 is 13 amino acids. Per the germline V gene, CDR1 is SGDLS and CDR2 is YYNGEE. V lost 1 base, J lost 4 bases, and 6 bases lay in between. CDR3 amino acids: CASSVQGYNEQFF. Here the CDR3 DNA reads TGTGCCAGCAGCGTACAGGGTTACAATGAGCAGTTCTTC. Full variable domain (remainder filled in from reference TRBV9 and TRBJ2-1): DSGVTQTPKHLITATGQRVTLRCSPRSGDLSVYWYQQSLDQGLQFLIQYYNGEERAKGNILERFSAQQFPDLHSELNLSSLELGDSALYFCASSVQGYNEQFFGPGTRLTVL.

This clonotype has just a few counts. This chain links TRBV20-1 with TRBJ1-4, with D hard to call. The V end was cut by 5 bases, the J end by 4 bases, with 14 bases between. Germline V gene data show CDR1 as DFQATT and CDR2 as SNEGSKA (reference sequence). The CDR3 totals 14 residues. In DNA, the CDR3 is TGCAGTGCTCCGCCGCCCGGTTTTAATGAAAAACTGTTTTTT. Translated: CSAPPPGFNEKLFF.

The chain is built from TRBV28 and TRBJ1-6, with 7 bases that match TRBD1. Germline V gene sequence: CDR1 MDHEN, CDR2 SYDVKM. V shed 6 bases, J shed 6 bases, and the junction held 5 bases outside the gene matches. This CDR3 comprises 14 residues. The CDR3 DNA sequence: TGTGCCAGCAGCCCGGGACAGTTTAATTCACCCCTCCACTTT. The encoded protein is CASSPGQFNSPLHF.

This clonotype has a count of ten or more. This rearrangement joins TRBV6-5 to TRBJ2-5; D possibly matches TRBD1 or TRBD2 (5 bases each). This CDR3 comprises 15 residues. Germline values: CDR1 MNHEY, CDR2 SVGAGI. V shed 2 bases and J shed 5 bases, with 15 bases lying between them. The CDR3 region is CASSYDPGPGETQYF. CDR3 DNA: TGTGCCAGCAGTTACGATCCAGGGCCGGGGGAGACCCAGTACTTC.

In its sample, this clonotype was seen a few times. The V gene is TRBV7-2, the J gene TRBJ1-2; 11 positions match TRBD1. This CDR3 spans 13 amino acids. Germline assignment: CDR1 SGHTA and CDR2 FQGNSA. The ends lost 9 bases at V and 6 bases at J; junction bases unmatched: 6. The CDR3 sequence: CASGQGAPDGYTF. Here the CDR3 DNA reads TGTGCCAGTGGACAGGGGGCGCCGGATGGCTACACCTTC.

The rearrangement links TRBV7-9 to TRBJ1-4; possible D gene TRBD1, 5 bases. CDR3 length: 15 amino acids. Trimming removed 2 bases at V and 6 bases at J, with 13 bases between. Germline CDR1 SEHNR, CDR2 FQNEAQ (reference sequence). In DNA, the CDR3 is TGTGCCAGCAGCTTAAAGGGGACCCTAGATGAAAAACTGTTTTTT. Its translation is CASSLKGTLDEKLFF.

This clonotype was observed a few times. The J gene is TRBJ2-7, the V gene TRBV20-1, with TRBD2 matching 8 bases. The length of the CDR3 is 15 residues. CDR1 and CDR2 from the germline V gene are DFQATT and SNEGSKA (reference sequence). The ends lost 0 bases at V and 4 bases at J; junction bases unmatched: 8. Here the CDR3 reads CSARDSREDKYEQYF. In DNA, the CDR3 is TGCAGTGCTAGAGATTCGCGGGAGGATAAATACGAGCAGTACTTC.

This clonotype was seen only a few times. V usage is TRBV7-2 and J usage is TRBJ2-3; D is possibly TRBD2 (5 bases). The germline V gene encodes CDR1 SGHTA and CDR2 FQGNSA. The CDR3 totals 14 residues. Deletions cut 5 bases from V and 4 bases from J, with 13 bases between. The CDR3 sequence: CASSPGSVADTQYF. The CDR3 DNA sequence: TGTGCCAGCAGCCCGGGGTCAGTTGCAGATACGCAGTATTTT.

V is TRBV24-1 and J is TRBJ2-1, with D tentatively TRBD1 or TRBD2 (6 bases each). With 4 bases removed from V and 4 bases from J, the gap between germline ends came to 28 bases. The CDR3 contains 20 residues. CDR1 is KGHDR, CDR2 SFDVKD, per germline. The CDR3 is CATSDRAGTFLGRGYNEQFF. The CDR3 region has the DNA TGTGCCACCAGTGACCGCGCCGGGACATTCCTTGGCCGGGGGTACAATGAGCAGTTCTTC.

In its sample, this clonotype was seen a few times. Written as DNA, the CDR3 is TGTGCCAGCAGCTTTTTAGGGAACACCGGGGAGCTGTTTTTT. Translating it yields CASSFLGNTGELFF. V usage is TRBV7-2 and J usage is TRBJ2-2, with no clear D. Germline CDR1 is SGHTA and CDR2 is FQGNSA. V gave up 3 bases and J gave up 1 base, with 6 bases separating them. CDR3 size: 14 residues.

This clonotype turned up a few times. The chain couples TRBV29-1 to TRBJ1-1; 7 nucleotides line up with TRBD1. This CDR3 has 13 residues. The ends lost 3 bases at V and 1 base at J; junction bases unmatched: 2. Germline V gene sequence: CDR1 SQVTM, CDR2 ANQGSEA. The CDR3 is CSVEGQQNTEAFF. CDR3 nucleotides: TGCAGCGTTGAGGGACAGCAGAACACTGAAGCTTTCTTT.

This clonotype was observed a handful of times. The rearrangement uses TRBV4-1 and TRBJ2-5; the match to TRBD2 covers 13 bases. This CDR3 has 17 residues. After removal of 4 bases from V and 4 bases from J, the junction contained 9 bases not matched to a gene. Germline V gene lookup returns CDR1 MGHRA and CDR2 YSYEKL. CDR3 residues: CASSLTPLAGGPETQYF. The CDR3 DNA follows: TGCGCCAGCAGCCTAACCCCACTAGCGGGAGGGCCAGAGACCCAGTACTTC.

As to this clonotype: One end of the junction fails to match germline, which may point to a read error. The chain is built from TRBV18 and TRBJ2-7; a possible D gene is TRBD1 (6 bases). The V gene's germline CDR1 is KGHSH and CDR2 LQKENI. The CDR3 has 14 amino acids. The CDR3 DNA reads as TGTGCCAGCTCCCCACAACAGGGTCCCCACGAGCAGTACTTC. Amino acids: CASSPQQGPHEQYF.

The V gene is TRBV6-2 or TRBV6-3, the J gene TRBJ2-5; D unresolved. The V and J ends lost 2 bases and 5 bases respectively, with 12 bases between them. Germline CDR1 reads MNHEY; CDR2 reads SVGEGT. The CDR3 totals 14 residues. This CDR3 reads CASSYGQKGETQYF. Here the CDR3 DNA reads TGTGCCAGCAGTTACGGCCAAAAAGGGGAGACCCAGTACTTC.

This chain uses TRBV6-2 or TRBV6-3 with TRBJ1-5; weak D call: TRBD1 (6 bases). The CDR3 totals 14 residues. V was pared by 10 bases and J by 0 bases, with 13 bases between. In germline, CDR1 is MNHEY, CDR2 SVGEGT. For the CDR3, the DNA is TGTGCCACCCTTGGGGGCTATAGCAATCAGCCCCAGCATTTT. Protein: CATLGGYSNQPQHF.

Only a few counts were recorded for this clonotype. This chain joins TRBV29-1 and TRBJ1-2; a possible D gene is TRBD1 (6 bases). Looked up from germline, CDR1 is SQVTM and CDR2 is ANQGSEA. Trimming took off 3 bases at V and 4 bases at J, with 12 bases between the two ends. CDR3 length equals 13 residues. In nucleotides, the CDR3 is TGCAGCGTTGACGGGGGGGGCTCCTATGGCTACACCTTC. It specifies CSVDGGGSYGYTF.